A single sample gave rise to the 28 T cell receptor beta chains below, sequenced in a study of beta chain features in type 1 diabetes. The study, taken as a whole, reports: Shorter TCRB CDR3s, moderately but significantly so, were found in Type 1 diabetes patients in all four CD4+ subsets.

Expressed TCRB transcripts were sequenced, since all the RNA that had been isolated was reverse transcribed. Libraries were prepared by immunoSEQ multiplex PCR; TCRdb keeps only in-frame clonotypes and omits some of them. The sample includes 600,000 to 750,000 clones, 12% of them seen just once. The antigens of these receptors remain unknown. Sequenced material: naive CD4+ T cells from blood. The receptors stem from a man aged 25 to 40 with type 1 diabetes.

The CDR3 sequence is CASSTRQDGYEQYF. As DNA, the CDR3 is TGTGCCAGTAGTACCCGACAGGACGGATACGAGCAGTACTTC. The J gene is TRBJ2-7, the V gene TRBV19; the D gene is possibly TRBD1 (6 bases). Trimming left V 4 bases short and J 4 bases short, with 14 bases between. The CDR3 length is 14 residues. Per the germline V gene, CDR1 is LNHDA and CDR2 is SQIVND (reference sequence).

This clone was detected only a few times. The chain joins TRBV2 to TRBJ2-6, with D possibly being TRBD1 (6 bases). This CDR3 is 16 amino acids long. Trimming cost V 9 bases and J 0 bases, with 15 bases left between them. Germline CDR1 is SNHLY and CDR2 is FYNNEI. This CDR3 reads CASKDRPSSGANVLTF. CDR3 nucleotides: TGTGCCAGTAAAGACAGGCCTTCCTCTGGGGCCAACGTCCTGACTTTC.

This clone was picked up a small number of times. The V call is TRBV27, the J call TRBJ1-2; D unresolved. The CDR3 has 14 residues. V was cut by 7 bases and J by 7 bases, with 19 bases left in between. From germline, CDR1 is MNHEY and CDR2 SMNVEV (reference sequence). The CDR3 DNA reads TGTGCCAGCACCGGCCGTGACACCTCTTCTGGCTACACCTTC. Protein product: CASTGRDTSSGYTF.

This clone turned up a few times. The V call is TRBV29-1, the J call TRBJ1-4, with TRBD1 matching over 11 bases. Germline V gives CDR1 SQVTM, CDR2 ANQGSEA. The CDR3 sequence is 13 residues long. V was pared by 7 bases and J by 6 bases, with 4 bases of the junction left unmatched. This CDR3 is CSARTGGYEKLFF. As DNA, the CDR3 is TGCAGCGCCCGGACAGGGGGCTATGAAAAACTGTTTTTT. The full variable domain, completed using reference TRBV29-1 and TRBJ1-4, is SAVISQKPSRDICQRGTSLTIQCQVDSQVTMMFWYRQQPGQSLTLIATANQGSEATYESGFVIDKFPISRPNLTFSTLTVSNMSPEDSSIYLCSARTGGYEKLFFGSGTQLSVL.

This clone was detected a few times. V usage is TRBV19 and J usage is TRBJ2-4; possibly TRBD1 or TRBD2 for D (5 bases each). The CDR3 is 15 amino acids. V shed 5 bases and J shed 5 bases, with 16 bases lying between them. CDR1 is LNHDA, CDR2 SQIVND, per germline (reference sequence). The CDR3 bases are TGTGCCAGTAGTGCGGCAGGGACCAGCCAAAACATTCAGTACTTC. This gives the protein CASSAAGTSQNIQYF.

This clone showed up just a few times. The chain couples TRBV6-6 to TRBJ2-2, with 7 bases matching TRBD2. This CDR3 has 15 residues. J lost 1 base, V lost 8 bases, and 7 bases had no gene match. Germline loops: CDR1 MNHNY, CDR2 SVGAGI (reference sequence). The chain's CDR3 is CASGGGRLNTGELFF. CDR3 nucleotides: TGTGCCAGCGGGGGAGGGAGACTGAACACCGGGGAGCTGTTTTTT.

This clone turned up a few times. This chain joins TRBV5-5 and TRBJ2-7, with D uncertain. CDR1 is SGHKS, CDR2 YYEKEE, per germline (reference sequence). V shed 2 bases and J shed 7 bases, with 16 bases lying between them. The CDR3 sequence is 14 residues long. The CDR3 DNA is TGTGCCAGCAGCTTCGTGGTATTAGTAGGGGAGCAGTACTTC. It yields the protein CASSFVVLVGEQYF.

The chain couples TRBV9 to TRBJ2-2; 7 bases line up with TRBD2. Trimming removed 0 bases from V and 4 bases from J; junction bases left unmatched: 6. The CDR3 has 16 residues. Germline V CDR1 and CDR2: SGDLS, YYNGEE. The CDR3 nucleotides are TGTGCCAGCAGCGTAGCTTCGGGGAGGGGCACCGGGGAGCTGTTTTTT. The encoded protein is CASSVASGRGTGELFF.

This clone was picked up a small number of times. The rearrangement joins TRBV30 to TRBJ2-3, with TRBD2 identical over 13 bases. The CDR3 is made up of 15 amino acids. The germline V gene has CDR1 GTSNPN and CDR2 SVGIG (reference sequence). The trim removed 4 bases at V and 5 bases at J, leaving 6 bases unmatched. Written as DNA, the CDR3 is TGTGCCTGGATTCGGACTAGCGGGGGAAAAGATACGCAGTATTTT. The encoded protein is CAWIRTSGGKDTQYF.

The gene calls are TRBV29-1 and TRBJ2-1; TRBD2 might be the D (5 bases). The CDR3 is 12 residues long. Trimming removed 7 bases at V and 8 bases at J, with 15 bases between. CDR1 is SQVTM, CDR2 ANQGSEA, per germline. In DNA form, the CDR3 reads TGCAGCGCTTCGGGGAGCATCGATGAGCAGTTCTTC. Its translation: CSASGSIDEQFF.

This clone occurred a few times. The V gene is TRBV7-3, the J gene TRBJ1-1, with D unresolved. V gave up 5 bases and J gave up 0 bases, with 7 bases separating them. Germline CDR1 SGHTA, CDR2 FQGTGA. CDR3 length: 13 residues. CDR3 region: CASSPQMNTEAFF. The CDR3 DNA is TGTGCCAGCAGCCCTCAAATGAACACTGAAGCTTTCTTT.

J is TRBJ1-4 and V is TRBV28, with D tentatively TRBD1 (5 bases). The CDR3 runs to 10 residues. V lost 10 bases and J lost 8, with 8 bases in between. The germline CDR1 and CDR2 sequences are MDHEN and SYDVKM. The CDR3 is CATHREKLFF. CDR3 coding DNA: TGTGCCACCCACAGGGAAAAACTGTTTTTT.

The rearrangement joins TRBV18 to TRBJ1-2, with a weak D call TRBD1 (6 bases). The CDR3 length is 16 residues. Germline assignment: CDR1 KGHSH and CDR2 LQKENI. The V end lost 3 bases, the J end lost 4 bases, and 18 bases lay between the germline ends. CDR3 amino acids: CASSPGLDRQLYGYTF. The CDR3 DNA sequence: TGTGCCAGCTCACCCGGCCTGGACAGACAACTCTATGGCTACACCTTC. Filled out from reference TRBV18 and TRBJ1-2, the complete variable domain reads NAGVMQNPRHLVRRRGQEARLRCSPMKGHSHVYWYRQLPEEGLKFMVYLQKENIIDESGMPKERFSAEFPKEGPSILRIQQVVRGDSAAYFCASSPGLDRQLYGYTFGSGTRLTVV.

This clone was seen a handful of times. The J gene is TRBJ1-3, the V gene TRBV5-6, with 8 bases that match TRBD1. Germline-derived CDR1 and CDR2 are SGHDT and YYEEEE. This CDR3 comprises 15 residues. V shed 3 bases and J 3 bases; nucleotides not matched to a gene: 5. In DNA form, the CDR3 reads TGTGCCAGCAGCTACCTGGACAGGGATGGAAACACCATATATTTT. Amino acid sequence: CASSYLDRDGNTIYF.

A remark on this clone: Other nucleotide sequences from this sample produce the same CDR3. This chain joins TRBV20-1 and TRBJ1-2, with a tentative D call TRBD1 (5 bases). The CDR3 totals 11 residues. The germline V gene encodes CDR1 DFQATT and CDR2 SNEGSKA (reference sequence). V was clipped by 6 bases and J by 5 bases, with 10 bases between them. The CDR3 sequence: CSAGASYGYTF. The DNA for the CDR3 is TGCAGTGCAGGGGCGAGTTATGGCTACACCTTC.

This clone came up a few times. This rearrangement joins TRBV28 to TRBJ2-5; D call uncertain. The germline gives CDR1 MDHEN, CDR2 SYDVKM. The CDR3 consists of 13 residues. V dropped 3 bases and J dropped 5 bases, with 10 bases sitting between them. CDR3 in DNA: TGTGCCAGCAGTTTTGAGCGCCAGGAGACCCAGTACTTC. This sequence encodes CASSFERQETQYF. Full variable domain (rest looked up from reference TRBV28 and TRBJ2-5): DVKVTQSSRYLVKRTGEKVFLECVQDMDHENMFWYRQDPGLGLRLIYFSYDVKMKEKGDIPEGYSVSREKKERFSLILESASTNQTSMYLCASSFERQETQYFGPGTRLLVL.

The chain carries TRBV5-1 and TRBJ1-6; the D is unclear. Trimming took off 5 bases at V and 0 bases at J, with 12 bases between the two ends. Germline-derived CDR1 and CDR2 are SGHRS and YFSETQ. There are 16 residues in the CDR3. CDR3 DNA: TGCGCCAGCAGTGAAGTCAGTAGCTCCTATAATTCACCCCTCCACTTT. Protein product: CASSEVSSSYNSPLHF.

CDR3 amino acids: CASSPNLNARTF. CDR3 bases: TGTGCCAGCAGCCCCAACTTAAACGCCCGCACCTTC. The chain is built from TRBV11-2 and TRBJ1-2; D remains ambiguous. The CDR3 covers 12 residues. V dropped 5 bases and J dropped 13 bases, with 17 bases sitting between them. The germline V gene has CDR1 SGHAT and CDR2 FQNNGV.

This clone has a handful of counts. V is TRBV27 and J is TRBJ2-7, with 9 bases identical to TRBD1. This CDR3 has 14 amino acids. Per germline, CDR1 MNHEY and CDR2 SMNVEV (reference sequence). V gave up 5 bases and J gave up 4 bases; unmatched junction bases: 6. CDR3 bases: TGTGCCAGCAGTCGACCGGGACAGGGATACGAGCAGTACTTC. Translating it yields CASSRPGQGYEQYF.

This clone has a handful of counts. The chain recombines TRBV5-1 with TRBJ2-3; D is undetermined. The CDR3 length is 13 residues. Germline CDR1 SGHRS, CDR2 YFSETQ. The V end was cut by 7 bases, the J end by 2 bases, with 11 bases between. CDR3 DNA sequence: TGCGCCAGCGGCACTCGCCTCACAGATACGCAGTATTTT. Amino acids: CASGTRLTDTQYF.

The sample holds a few counts of this clone. J is TRBJ1-2 and V is TRBV28; 7 bases agree with TRBD1. The CDR3 sequence is 15 residues long. V trimming: 4 bases; J trimming: 8 bases; junction bases outside the gene matches: 13. CDR1 is MDHEN and CDR2 is SYDVKM in the germline V gene. The CDR3 loop reads CASSSDENRGGGYTF. DNA for the CDR3: TGTGCCAGCAGTTCAGACGAAAACAGGGGTGGAGGCTACACCTTC.

The gene calls are TRBV7-9 and TRBJ1-6, with 7 bases matching TRBD1. The CDR3 totals 14 residues. The junction had 8 bases not matched to a gene; V was cut back by 5 bases and J by 10 bases. Per germline, CDR1 SEHNR and CDR2 FQNEAQ (reference sequence). The CDR3 sequence is CASSRTGERSPLHF. In DNA, the CDR3 is TGTGCCAGCAGCCGCACAGGGGAGCGATCACCCCTCCACTTT. Using reference TRBV7-9 and TRBJ1-6 for the parts outside the CDR3, the full variable domain is DTGVSQNPRHKITKRGQNVTFRCDPISEHNRLYWYRQTLGQGPEFLTYFQNEAQLEKSRLLSDRFSAERPKGSFSTLEIQRTEQGDSAMYLCASSRTGERSPLHFGNGTRLTVT.

The chain couples TRBV2 to TRBJ2-1, with D uncertain. Trimming took off 1 base at V and 12 bases at J, with 16 bases between the two ends. The CDR3 covers 14 residues. Germline V gene sequence: CDR1 SNHLY, CDR2 FYNNEI. CDR3 sequence (DNA): TGTGCCAGCAGTGAAGGCCAGTCCCTTCGGGTGCAGTTCTTC. It encodes CASSEGQSLRVQFF.

Only a few counts were recorded for this clone. The rearrangement joins TRBV6-6 to TRBJ2-3, with 7 positions matching TRBD1. The CDR3 has 14 residues. V dropped 2 bases and J dropped 4; count of bases not matched to a gene: 3. Germline CDR1 reads MNHNY; CDR2 reads SVGAGI (reference sequence). The CDR3 loop reads CASSYGTAADTQYF. The CDR3 DNA is TGTGCCAGCAGTTACGGGACAGCGGCAGATACGCAGTATTTT.

The rearrangement links TRBV30 to TRBJ1-4; D remains ambiguous. This CDR3 has 16 residues. With 2 bases removed from V and 4 bases from J, the gap between germline ends came to 17 bases. CDR1 GTSNPN and CDR2 SVGIG come from the germline V gene (reference sequence). The CDR3 sequence: CAWSLAFAVINEKLFF. For the CDR3, the DNA is TGTGCCTGGAGTTTAGCGTTTGCGGTGATTAATGAAAAACTGTTTTTT.

This clone occurred a few times. This chain joins TRBV30 and TRBJ2-7; D could derive from TRBD1 or TRBD2 (5 bases each). The CDR3 covers 12 residues. Per germline, CDR1 GTSNPN and CDR2 SVGIG (reference sequence). Trimming took off 3 bases at V and 3 bases at J, with 9 bases between the two ends. The CDR3 loop is CAWRTGLYEQYF. CDR3 nucleotides: TGTGCCTGGAGGACGGGGCTCTACGAGCAGTACTTC.

This clone was detected only a few times. The sample contains more than one DNA sequence encoding this CDR3. The chain is built from TRBV6-5 and TRBJ2-1, with D hard to call. Trimming removed 3 bases from V and 7 bases from J, with 4 bases in between. CDR1 and CDR2 (germline): MNHEY, SVGAGI. The CDR3 has 11 residues. The CDR3 reads CASSYWNEQFF. As DNA, the CDR3 is TGTGCCAGCAGTTATTGGAATGAGCAGTTCTTC.

J is TRBJ1-1 and V is TRBV7-9; D gene ambiguous. CDR1 SEHNR and CDR2 FQNEAQ come from the germline V gene (reference sequence). Deletions cut 1 base from V and 1 base from J, with 10 bases between. This CDR3 is built from 15 residues. As DNA, the CDR3 is TGTGCCAGCAGCTTAGTAGTAGGGCGGAACACTGAAGCTTTCTTT. Translation gives CASSLVVGRNTEAFF.